The 19 T cell receptor beta chains listed next were all sequenced from one sample in a study of blood T cell repertoires in COVID-19. Sequencing used immunoSEQ multiplex PCR; TCRdb keeps in-frame clones, though not all of them. The repertoire has over 85,000 clones, 86% of them found once; the top ten carry approximately 6.8%. The material sequenced was peripheral blood. These receptor sequences come from a man between 60 and 75 years old with acute or convalescent COVID-19.

This rearrangement joins TRBV28 to TRBJ1-2; D not resolved. V dropped 1 base and J dropped 3 bases, with 18 bases sitting between them. In germline, CDR1 is MDHEN, CDR2 SYDVKM. The CDR3 sequence is 17 residues long. CDR3 nucleotide sequence: TGTGCCAGCAGTTTATTCTCCGGAGGGCTAGTCTACTATGGCTACACCTTC. It encodes CASSLFSGGLVYYGYTF.

This chain joins TRBV5-1 and TRBJ1-1; D might be TRBD1 (5 bases). From germline, CDR1 is SGHRS and CDR2 YFSETQ. Trimming took 6 bases from V and 7 from J, leaving 16 bases between them. The CDR3 sequence is 13 residues long. DNA of the CDR3: TGCGCCAGCAACCCCGGGGGGGTTAATGAAGCTTTCTTT. Protein sequence: CASNPGGVNEAFF. The full variable domain, its missing parts supplied by reference TRBV5-1 and TRBJ1-1, is KAGVTQTPRYLIKTRGQQVTLSCSPISGHRSVSWYQQTPGQGLQFLFEYFSETQRNKGNFPGRFSGRQFSNSRSEMNVSTLELGDSALYLCASNPGGVNEAFFGQGTRLTVV.

This clone was counted a few times. The chain links TRBV7-9 to TRBJ2-1; D possibly corresponds to TRBD2 (5 bases). The CDR3 contains 16 residues. Germline CDR1 reads SEHNR; CDR2 reads FQNEAQ (reference sequence). Trimming left V 3 bases short and J 0 bases short, with 12 bases between. The DNA for the CDR3 is TGTGCCAGCAGCTTTAACCCCAGCGGCTCCTACAATGAGCAGTTCTTC. It translates to CASSFNPSGSYNEQFF.

The genes are TRBV19 and TRBJ2-1; 7 bases match TRBD2. The V and J ends lost 10 bases and 0 bases, in that order; junction bases with no gene match: 15. The germline CDR1 and CDR2 sequences are LNHDA and SQIVND (reference sequence). This CDR3 has 17 residues. The CDR3 DNA is TGTGCCAAATCCGGGACTAAAACATTAGGCTCCTACAATGAGCAGTTCTTC. It is translated as CAKSGTKTLGSYNEQFF.

The chain links TRBV9 to TRBJ2-1, with TRBD2 matching over 9 bases. With 3 bases clipped from V and 6 bases from J, the junction kept 10 bases outside the gene matches. This CDR3 contains 16 residues. Germline V gene data show CDR1 as SGDLS and CDR2 as YYNGEE. The CDR3 DNA follows: TGTGCCAGCAGCGGCCAGGGAGCGGGGGGTACCAATGAGCAGTTCTTC. Amino acids: CASSGQGAGGTNEQFF.

The chain uses TRBV18 and TRBJ1-2; no clear D gene. This CDR3 region has 15 residues. CDR1 and CDR2 (germline): KGHSH, LQKENI. V lost 3 bases and J lost 4, with 15 bases in between. The CDR3 sequence: CASSPGGRATYGYTF. In DNA, the CDR3 is TGTGCCAGCTCACCCGGCGGGAGGGCCACCTATGGCTACACCTTC.

The rearrangement joins TRBV30 to TRBJ1-4, with D tentatively TRBD1 (5 bases). This CDR3 is built from 14 residues. V dropped 5 bases and J dropped 4 bases, with 14 bases sitting between them. Germline V gene sequence: CDR1 GTSNPN, CDR2 SVGIG (reference sequence). The DNA of the CDR3 is TGTGCCTGGGCCGAGGGACTGATTAATGAAAAACTGTTTTTT. Translated, it gives CAWAEGLINEKLFF.

The rearrangement uses TRBV11-2 and TRBJ1-4; 8 bases fit TRBD1. J gave up 8 bases and V 6 bases, and 8 bases lay outside the gene matches. The CDR3 runs to 14 residues. CDR1 and CDR2 (germline): SGHAT, FQNNGV. The CDR3 sequence: CASSLGQGSEKLFF. The DNA for the CDR3 is TGTGCCAGCAGTCTCGGACAGGGTTCGGAAAAACTGTTTTTT.

This clone was seen just once. The gene calls are TRBV5-1 and TRBJ1-2; D is unclear. The V gene's germline CDR1 is SGHRS and CDR2 YFSETQ. The CDR3 has 12 residues. The V end was cut by 0 bases, the J end by 5 bases, with 5 bases between. CDR3: CASSLAGYGYTF. CDR3 DNA sequence: TGCGCCAGCAGCTTGGCGGGTTATGGCTACACCTTC.

This chain joins TRBV12-3 or TRBV12-4 and TRBJ2-2; D is undetermined. The CDR3 covers 11 residues. Trimming removed 6 bases at V and 4 bases at J, with 3 bases between. CDR3 amino acids: CASSITGELFF. CDR3 coding DNA: TGTGCCAGCAGCATCACCGGGGAGCTGTTTTTT.

This clone showed up just a few times. The chain joins TRBV7-2 to TRBJ1-1; no definite D call. Germline V gene lookup returns CDR1 SGHTA and CDR2 FQGNSA. The CDR3 has 14 residues. V was trimmed by 0 bases and J by 0 bases, leaving 5 bases between them. CDR3 sequence reads: CASSLAGMNTEAFF. The CDR3 DNA follows: TGTGCCAGCAGCTTAGCCGGTATGAACACTGAAGCTTTCTTT.

V gene TRBV6-2 or TRBV6-3 combines with J gene TRBJ2-3, with D possibly TRBD1 on 6 matching bases. Deletions cut 4 bases from V and 3 bases from J, with 20 bases between. The germline CDR1 and CDR2 sequences are MNHEY and SVGEGT. CDR3 length equals 17 residues. Here the CDR3 DNA reads TGTGCCAGCAGTTCCGACAACCCAGGGGTGGGGACAGATACGCAGTATTTT. Protein product: CASSSDNPGVGTDTQYF.

The J gene is TRBJ1-5, the V gene TRBV18, with TRBD1 matching 10 bases. After removal of 9 bases from V and 4 bases from J, the junction contained 6 bases not matched to a gene. CDR3 size: 14 residues. CDR1 KGHSH and CDR2 LQKENI come from the germline V gene. In DNA form, the CDR3 reads TGTGCCAGTGGGACAGGGGTCCGAAATCAGCCCCAGCATTTT. Translated, it gives CASGTGVRNQPQHF.

V and J are TRBV19 and TRBJ2-1; 8 bases map to TRBD2. The germline V gene has CDR1 LNHDA and CDR2 SQIVND (reference sequence). CDR3 length: 19 residues. The V and J ends lost 2 bases and 3 bases, in that order; junction bases with no gene match: 15. For the CDR3, the DNA is TGTGCCAGTAGTATAAATTCTGGGTATGGGCTAGCGGGCTACAATGAGCAGTTCTTC. Protein: CASSINSGYGLAGYNEQFF.

V gene TRBV5-1 combines with J gene TRBJ1-1; TRBD1 might be the D (6 bases). CDR3 length: 15 residues. Deletions cut 0 bases from V and 6 bases from J, with 15 bases between. CDR1 is SGHRS, CDR2 YFSETQ, per germline. In nucleotides, the CDR3 is TGCGCCAGCAGCTTGGTTGTAGGGGGATCTTCTGAAGCTTTCTTT. It translates to CASSLVVGGSSEAFF.

This clone was counted between two and nine times. The chain has TRBV2 and TRBJ2-2, with unresolved D. Per germline, CDR1 SNHLY and CDR2 FYNNEI. V was shortened by 3 bases and J by 3 bases, with 11 bases between the two germline ends. CDR3 length equals 15 residues. The CDR3 DNA follows: TGTGCCAGCAGTGACGGGTTGTCAGACACCGGGGAGCTGTTTTTT. Its protein product is CASSDGLSDTGELFF.

V and J are TRBV4-1 and TRBJ1-2; D uncertain. Germline V gene data show CDR1 as MGHRA and CDR2 as YSYEKL. Trimming stripped 3 bases from V and 0 bases from J, with 11 bases between. This CDR3 is built from 15 residues. CDR3 nucleotide sequence: TGCGCCAGCAGCCAGCCGGACGGGGCTAACTATGGCTACACCTTC. Translation gives CASSQPDGANYGYTF.

The chain recombines TRBV19 with TRBJ1-2; D may be TRBD1 (5 bases). In germline, CDR1 is LNHDA, CDR2 SQIVND (reference sequence). The CDR3 contains 16 residues. Trimming took 3 bases from V and 6 from J, leaving 20 bases between them. Here the CDR3 reads CASSIFLRAGRHGYTF. CDR3 bases: TGTGCCAGTAGTATCTTCCTTCGGGCAGGGCGTCATGGCTACACCTTC.

The chain has TRBV5-1 and TRBJ1-1; D is unclear. The CDR3 length is 13 residues. Germline CDR1 SGHRS, CDR2 YFSETQ. The V and J ends lost 6 bases and 0 bases respectively, with 9 bases between them. CDR3 sequence (DNA): TGCGCCAGCAAGAACTTACTGAACACTGAAGCTTTCTTT. It encodes CASKNLLNTEAFF.